A single sample gave rise to the 7 T cell receptor beta chains below, sequenced in a study of Ad26.COV2.S vaccination and SARS-CoV-2 variants. Clones were read by immunoSEQ multiplex PCR, and TCRdb kept only the in-frame ones, dropping some. The sample carries more than 350,000 clones, approximately 90% recorded once. The treatment was: some 20 received Ad26.COV2.S at low or high dose, single or two shots; about 5 received placebo; per-sample allocation not given. Sampling was done on day 63 after the first vaccine or placebo injection. The source material was peripheral blood, sampled in a trial of Ad26.COV2.S vaccine versus placebo. These receptors were taken from a person aged 18-65 years who received the Ad26.COV2.S COVID-19 vaccine or a placebo.

On this clone itself: The sample carries other DNA sequences with the same CDR3. The gene calls are TRBV9 and TRBJ2-7; 8 nucleotides align to TRBD2. Germline lookup yields CDR1 SGDLS and CDR2 YYNGEE. This CDR3 comprises 15 residues. Germline trimming cut 0 bases from V and 2 bases from J; bases unmatched to any gene: 4. The CDR3 sequence is CASSVGLAGTYEQYF. The CDR3 DNA reads TGTGCCAGCAGCGTAGGGTTAGCGGGAACCTACGAGCAGTACTTC.

The table lists this clone with a count of one. V gene TRBV4-3 combines with J gene TRBJ2-2; 7 positions agree with TRBD2. CDR1 is LGHNA and CDR2 is YSLEER in the germline V gene. The length of the CDR3 is 18 residues. V lost 0 bases to trimming and J lost 4 bases; unmatched junction nucleotides: 11. The CDR3 DNA follows: TGCGCCAGCAGCCAAGATTGGGGGAGGGCAGGGCGCACCGGGGAGCTGTTTTTT. Protein: CASSQDWGRAGRTGELFF.

The chain couples TRBV6-5 to TRBJ2-3; D gene ambiguous. CDR1 and CDR2 from the germline V gene are MNHEY and SVGAGI. The length of the CDR3 is 14 residues. V was clipped by 5 bases and J by 6 bases, with 15 bases between them. CDR3 sequence (DNA): TGTGCCAGCAGTACCTCCGGATCTGGGGATACGCAGTATTTT. This translates into CASSTSGSGDTQYF.

The chain uses TRBV18 and TRBJ1-6, with D perhaps TRBD1 (5 bases). Germline V CDR1 and CDR2: KGHSH, LQKENI. This CDR3 is built from 17 residues. The ends were cut back, 4 bases at V and 8 bases at J, with 21 bases in the middle. DNA for the CDR3: TGTGCCAGCTCACTACAACTCCAGGGAACTCGTGATTCACCCCTCCACTTT. It codes for CASSLQLQGTRDSPLHF.

V and J are TRBV11-2 and TRBJ1-2; 10 bases map to TRBD1. V shed 4 bases, J shed 6 bases, and the junction held 8 bases outside the gene matches. In germline, CDR1 is SGHAT, CDR2 FQNNGV. The length of the CDR3 is 15 residues. The CDR3 sequence: CASSSSRQGADGYTF. For the CDR3, the DNA is TGTGCCAGCAGCTCCTCCAGACAGGGGGCCGATGGCTACACCTTC.

CDR3 region: CASSSLGTFNYGYTF. The CDR3 DNA sequence: TGTGCCAGCAGTTCCCTTGGGACATTTAACTATGGCTACACCTTC. V gene TRBV27 combines with J gene TRBJ1-2; TRBD1 is a possible D gene (6 bases). CDR3 length: 15 residues. Germline V gene lookup returns CDR1 MNHEY and CDR2 SMNVEV (reference sequence). Trimming stripped 4 bases from V and 1 base from J, with 13 bases between.

V gene TRBV6-5 combines with J gene TRBJ1-1, with a tentative D call TRBD1 (6 bases). V was pared by 2 bases and J by 5 bases, with 12 bases between. Germline values: CDR1 MNHEY, CDR2 SVGAGI. The CDR3 extends over 14 amino acids. Here the CDR3 reads CASSYDGGRTEAFF. The CDR3 coding sequence is TGTGCCAGCAGTTACGACGGGGGGCGGACTGAAGCTTTCTTT.